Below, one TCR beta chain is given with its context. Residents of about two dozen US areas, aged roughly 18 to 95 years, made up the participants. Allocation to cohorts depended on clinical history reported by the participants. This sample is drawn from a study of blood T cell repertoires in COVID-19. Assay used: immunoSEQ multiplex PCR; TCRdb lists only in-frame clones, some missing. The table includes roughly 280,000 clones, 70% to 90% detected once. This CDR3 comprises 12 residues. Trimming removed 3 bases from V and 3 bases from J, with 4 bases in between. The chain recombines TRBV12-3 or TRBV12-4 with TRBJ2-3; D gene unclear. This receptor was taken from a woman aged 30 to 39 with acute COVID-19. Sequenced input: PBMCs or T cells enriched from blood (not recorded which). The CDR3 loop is CASSFGTDTQYF. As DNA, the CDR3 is TGTGCCAGCAGTTTCGGGACAGATACGCAGTATTTT.